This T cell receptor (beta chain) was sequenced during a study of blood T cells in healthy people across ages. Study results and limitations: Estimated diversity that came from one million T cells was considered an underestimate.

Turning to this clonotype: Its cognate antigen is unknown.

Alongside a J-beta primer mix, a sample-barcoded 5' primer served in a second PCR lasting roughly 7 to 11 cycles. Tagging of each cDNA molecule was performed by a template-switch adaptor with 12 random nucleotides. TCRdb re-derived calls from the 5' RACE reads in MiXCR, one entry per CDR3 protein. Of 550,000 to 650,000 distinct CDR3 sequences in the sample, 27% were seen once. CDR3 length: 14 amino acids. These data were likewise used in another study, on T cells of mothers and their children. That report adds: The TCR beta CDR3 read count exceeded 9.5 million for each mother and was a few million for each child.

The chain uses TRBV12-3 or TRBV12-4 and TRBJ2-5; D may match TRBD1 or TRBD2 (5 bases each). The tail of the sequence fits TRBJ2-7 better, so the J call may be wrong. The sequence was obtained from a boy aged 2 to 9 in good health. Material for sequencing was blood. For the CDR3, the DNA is TGTGCCAGCAGTTTCGGGACGCCAAACTACGAGCAGTACTTC. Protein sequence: CASSFGTPNYEQYF.